These T cell receptor beta chains were read from a single sample in a study of blood T cells in healthy people across ages. Each CDR3 protein gets one entry after TCRdb re-called the 5' RACE reads with MiXCR. The table has 270,000 or so distinct CDR3 sequences, roughly 29% seen once. The specimen sequenced was blood. These TCRs come from a woman between 65 and 79 years old in good health. Each CDR3 is given with its conserved first and last residue. The D gene is left open where the match is weak. Clone size is stated in some rows and not others, as once, few, many or a class when expanded.

length	V	D	size	J	DNA	CDR3
16	TRBV7-2	TRBD2	.	TRBJ2-1	TGTGCCAGCAGTCTCGGACTAGCGGGGGGGTACAATGAGCAGTTCTTC	CASSLGLAGGYNEQFF
17	TRBV7-8	TRBD2	.	TRBJ2-1	TGTGCCAGCAGAAGAGGGCTAGCGGTTAGCTCCTACAATGAGCAGTTCTTC	CASRRGLAVSSYNEQFF
12	TRBV29-1	.	.	TRBJ2-1	TGCAGTCTGGCGGAAGGACTGGATGAGCAGTTCTTC	CSLAEGLDEQFF
16	TRBV18	.	.	TRBJ2-2	TGTGCCAGCTCACCCGGGGGACCCCAGAGGACCGGGGAGCTGTTTTTT	CASSPGGPQRTGELFF
14	TRBV18	TRBD1	.	TRBJ1-5	TGTGCCAGCTCACCACCGACAGGGTTGGGGCCCCAGCATTTT	CASSPPTGLGPQHF
17	TRBV19	TRBD2	few	TRBJ2-5	TGTGCCAGTAGCTCGAATCGGGGGCGGGAGGGTGGTGAGACCCAGTACTTC	CASSSNRGREGGETQYF
14	TRBV11-2	TRBD2	many	TRBJ2-1	TGTGCCAGCAGCTTTAGCGGGGTCTACAATGAGCAGTTCTTC	CASSFSGVYNEQFF
17	TRBV7-9	.	few	TRBJ1-2	TGTGCCAGCAGCTCTTCGGCCGGGACGGAGTACTTCTATGGCTACACCTTC	CASSSSAGTEYFYGYTF
16	TRBV12-3/TRBV12-4	.	few	TRBJ2-2	TGTGCCAGCAGTTTCATCCCGGCGGGCAACACCGGGGAGCTGTTTTTT	CASSFIPAGNTGELFF
18	TRBV14	.	.	TRBJ2-7	TGTGCCAGCAGCCAAACCCAAGGGTCGGAAGGGTGGACTTACGAGCAGTACTTC	CASSQTQGSEGWTYEQYF
17	TRBV6-2/TRBV6-3	.	few	TRBJ1-5	TGTGCCAGCAGTTACCCCCTACGATGGGGCTCCGATCAGCCCCAGCATTTT	CASSYPLRWGSDQPQHF
14	TRBV29-1	.	.	TRBJ2-7	TGCAGCGTTGTGGGCAGGGGCTACACCTACGAGCAGTACTTC	CSVVGRGYTYEQYF
14	TRBV6-2/TRBV6-3	.	.	TRBJ1-1	TGTGCCAGCAGTTTCGCTTTAGAAAACCCAAGGGGTTTCTTT	CASSFALENPRGFF
12	TRBV20-1	.	.	TRBJ2-3	TGCAGTGCTAGAGTTAGCCCAGATACGCAGTATTTT	CSARVSPDTQYF
14	TRBV2	TRBD1	few	TRBJ2-5	TGTGCCAGCAGGCGGACAGGGGGCGATGAGACCCAGTACTTC	CASRRTGGDETQYF
14	TRBV12-3/TRBV12-4	TRBD1	once	TRBJ1-5	TGTGCCAGCGCCCGGGGGACAGCCTTCGGTTCCCAGCATTTT	CASARGTAFGSQHF
16	TRBV4-1	TRBD2	.	TRBJ2-3	TGCGCCAGCAGTCCGAGGGCGCGGGGGGTTTGGGATACGCAGTATTTT	CASSPRARGVWDTQYF